This TCR beta chain originates from a study of control samples from healthy donors and cancer patients. Sequencing used immunoSEQ multiplex PCR; TCRdb keeps in-frame clones, though not all of them. Among 130,000 to 150,000 clones listed, roughly 94% were seen once. The germline V gene encodes CDR1 SGHTA and CDR2 FQGNSA. The CDR3 is made up of 13 amino acids. Between the trimmed V and J ends, which lost 3 bases and 6 bases, there was a span of 11 bases. V gene TRBV7-2 combines with J gene TRBJ2-5, with unresolved D. Sequencing input: PBMCs. This TCR was sampled from a man between 60 and 70 years old with colorectal cancer. The CDR3 is CASSFVPKQTQYF. The CDR3 coding sequence is TGTGCCAGCAGCTTCGTGCCCAAACAGACCCAGTACTTC.